This T cell receptor beta chain was identified in a study of blood T cell repertoires in COVID-19. Study details: The United States, Italy and Spain supplied acute and convalescent COVID-19 samples. Nucleic acid was either cDNA or gDNA, and it came from T cells, B-cell-depleted T cells, or PBMCs.

Authors' data handling: Reference gene primer amplification in the assay estimated nucleated cell counts. Profiling relied on immunoSEQ multiplex PCR, and the TCRdb table lists in-frame clones only, not all of them. V and J calls and clone size come straight from that table; D and trimming were deduced from the DNA. The table has about 210,000 clones, 75% to 90% seen once. This clone was recorded once. The sequence was collected from a man aged 40-50 years with acute or convalescent COVID-19. Source material: peripheral blood.

CDR3 amino acids: CASSPQDQLAKNIQYF. CDR3 coding DNA: TGTGCCAGCTCACCCCAGGATCAACTAGCCAAAAACATTCAGTACTTC. This chain joins TRBV18 and TRBJ2-4, with unresolved D. This CDR3 region has 16 residues. Trimming removed 3 bases from V and 0 bases from J, with 12 bases in between. The germline CDR1 and CDR2 sequences are KGHSH and LQKENI.